The source of this TCR beta chain is a study of blood T cell repertoires in COVID-19. As for the study in general: Researchers got acute and convalescent COVID-19 samples from the United States, Italy and Spain. PBMCs, B-cell-depleted T cells, or T cells provided the cDNA or gDNA that made up the material.

Germline lookup yields CDR1 SEHNR and CDR2 FQNEAQ (reference sequence). The CDR3 covers 17 residues. Unmatched junction bases numbered 8, after V lost 4 bases and J lost 0 bases. The study drew participants aged about 18 to 89 years from some 25 US areas. The data were produced by immunoSEQ multiplex PCR, yet TCRdb's version contains in-frame clones alone and is incomplete. The sample has a few hundred thousand clones, 80% to 90% seen once. Sequencing input: PBMCs or T cells enriched from blood (not recorded which). V is TRBV7-9 and J is TRBJ2-7; TRBD2 matches at 11 bases. The origin of this receptor is a man aged 40-49 years in a cohort exposed to, infected with or recovered from COVID-19 (not recorded which). The CDR3 DNA is TGTGCCAGCAGCTGGGGGGGGACTAGCGGAAGCTCCTACGAGCAGTACTTC. Translation gives CASSWGGTSGSSYEQYF.